This T cell receptor beta chain originates from a study of OX40 agonist ivuxolimab in advanced cancers. The overall study: Ivuxolimab, an agonist antibody against OX40 (CD134), was given to patients.

Only in-frame clones appear in the TCRdb table, and some are missing; sequencing was by immunoSEQ multiplex PCR. The data show tens of thousands of clones, about four fifths seen once. J gave up 1 base and V 4 bases, and 9 bases lay outside the gene matches. The length of the CDR3 is 18 residues. Germline-derived CDR1 and CDR2 are SGHKS and YYEKEE (reference sequence). The chain combines TRBV5-5 with TRBJ2-6, with TRBD1 matching 9 bases. The TCR sequence derives from an adult with an advanced solid tumor such as melanoma, head and neck, liver or kidney cancer. The material was CD4+ or CD8+ T cells sorted from blood, obtained in a trial of the OX40 agonist ivuxolimab. CDR3 residues: CASSPPGQGYSGANVLTF. For the CDR3, the DNA is TGTGCCAGCAGCCCTCCGGGACAGGGTTATTCTGGGGCCAACGTCCTGACTTTC.